The source of this T cell receptor (beta chain) is a study of vaccination effects on CD4 cells after COVID-19. TCRdb's copy holds only in-frame clones and misses some; the assay was immunoSEQ multiplex PCR. The profile covers roughly 65,000 clones, with 70% to 80% appearing a single time and around 2.7% taken by the ten largest. About this clone itself: Antigen: not known.

Germline CDR1 reads SGHRS; CDR2 reads YFSETQ. The CDR3 is 15 residues long. The germline V and J ends were trimmed by 0 bases and 5 bases, with 14 bases remaining between them. Expansion of antigen-specific CD4+ T cells with viral peptide pools was carried out by the ViraFEST assay before sequencing. When less than 13 days of culture had elapsed, CD4+ T cells were isolated. According to the study, vaccine recipients showed no prior SARS-CoV-2 infection and negative nucleocapsid antibodies. The V gene is TRBV5-1, the J gene TRBJ2-5; D is undetermined. The sample in question was CD4+ T cells from PBMCs cultured with HCoV-NL63 spike peptides, obtained before COVID-19 vaccination. This TCR was recovered from a human donor who received a COVID-19 vaccine. CDR3 amino acids: CASSLVSRIGETQYF. The DNA for the CDR3 is TGCGCCAGCAGCTTGGTCTCCCGGATTGGGGAGACCCAGTACTTC. Together with reference TRBV5-1 and TRBJ2-5, the CDR3 gives the full variable domain: KAGVTQTPRYLIKTRGQQVTLSCSPISGHRSVSWYQQTPGQGLQFLFEYFSETQRNKGNFPGRFSGRQFSNSRSEMNVSTLELGDSALYLCASSLVSRIGETQYFGPGTRLLVL.